The 14 T cell receptor beta chains below all came from one sample that was sequenced in a study of blood T cell repertoires in COVID-19. Clones were read by immunoSEQ multiplex PCR, and TCRdb kept only the in-frame ones, dropping some. Of approximately 300,000 clones listed, roughly 84% are singletons. Material for sequencing was peripheral blood. Every receptor here comes from a person aged 70 to 79 with COVID-19, enrolled during active disease.

This clone was detected only a few times. V usage is TRBV19 and J usage is TRBJ1-1; TRBD1 matches 12 bases. This CDR3 is built from 15 residues. The germline V gene encodes CDR1 LNHDA and CDR2 SQIVND (reference sequence). The ends lost 5 bases at V and 4 bases at J; junction bases unmatched: 5. The CDR3 region has the DNA TGTGCCAGTAGTCCCGGGACAGGGGGCTTCACTGAAGCTTTCTTT. This codes for CASSPGTGGFTEAFF.

The rearrangement joins TRBV28 to TRBJ1-6; possible D gene TRBD1, 5 bases. Trimming took off 5 bases at V and 6 bases at J, with 11 bases between the two ends. Germline assignment: CDR1 MDHEN and CDR2 SYDVKM. The CDR3 has 14 residues. The CDR3 region has the DNA TGTGCCAGCAGTCCCCAGGGTCTTAATTCACCCCTCCACTTT. Protein sequence: CASSPQGLNSPLHF.

This rearrangement joins TRBV19 to TRBJ1-5; no clear D gene. The CDR3 is 14 amino acids. V was pared by 9 bases and J by 0 bases, with 12 bases between. Germline V lookup: CDR1 LNHDA, CDR2 SQIVND (reference sequence). As DNA, the CDR3 is TGTGCCAGCACTTTGTTGAATAGCAATCAGCCCCAGCATTTT. Its translation is CASTLLNSNQPQHF.

The rearrangement links TRBV24-1 to TRBJ2-1, with 12 bases matching TRBD2. J gave up 4 bases and V 10 bases, and 1 base lay outside the gene matches. The germline gives CDR1 KGHDR, CDR2 SFDVKD. CDR3 size: 13 residues. CDR3 loop: CATTSGRYNEQFF. The CDR3, as DNA: TGTGCCACGACTAGCGGGAGATACAATGAGCAGTTCTTC.

This clone was recorded many times. The gene calls are TRBV7-2 and TRBJ2-1, with 8 positions matching TRBD2. V trimming: 0 bases; J trimming: 4 bases; junction bases outside the gene matches: 8. This CDR3 is 17 amino acids long. The germline V gene has CDR1 SGHTA and CDR2 FQGNSA. The CDR3 DNA reads TGTGCCAGCAGCTTAGCCGTGCGGGGACTAGGTTACAATGAGCAGTTCTTC. Its protein product is CASSLAVRGLGYNEQFF.

This sequence joins TRBV27 and TRBJ1-5, with D possibly TRBD1 on 6 matching bases. Trimming pared 0 bases from V and 7 bases from J, leaving 13 bases between. The CDR3 length is 15 residues. Germline V CDR1 and CDR2: MNHEY, SMNVEV (reference sequence). CDR3 protein: CASSLSAGGAQPQHF. CDR3 DNA sequence: TGTGCCAGCAGTTTATCGGCTGGGGGGGCCCAGCCCCAGCATTTT.

This sequence joins TRBV7-2 and TRBJ1-2; no clear D gene. This CDR3 region has 13 residues. Germline loops: CDR1 SGHTA, CDR2 FQGNSA. V was clipped by 5 bases and J by 8 bases, with 15 bases between them. Here the CDR3 DNA reads TGTGCCAGCAGCGCGGGCCCCCTGACAGGCTACACCTTC. Its protein product is CASSAGPLTGYTF.

The V and J genes are TRBV14 and TRBJ2-1, with 9 bases lining up with TRBD2. This CDR3 has 13 amino acids. V shed 0 bases and J 10 bases; nucleotides not matched to a gene: 1. Germline CDR1 and CDR2: SGHDN and FVKESK. The chain's CDR3 is CASSQELAGEQFF. CDR3 DNA: TGTGCCAGCAGCCAAGAGCTAGCGGGGGAGCAGTTCTTC.

The CDR3: CASSSVGGGGETQYF. The CDR3 DNA follows: TGTGCCAGCAGCTCCGTAGGGGGGGGAGGAGAGACCCAGTACTTC. This chain uses TRBV11-2 with TRBJ2-5, with TRBD2 as a possible D gene (7 bases). From germline, CDR1 is SGHAT and CDR2 FQNNGV. This CDR3 spans 15 amino acids. Trimming stripped 4 bases from V and 4 bases from J, with 16 bases between.

This chain's CDR3 is CASSLGGRYTDTQYF. The CDR3, as DNA: TGTGCCAGCAGCTTGGGGGGCAGGTACACAGATACGCAGTATTTT. V usage is TRBV5-8 and J usage is TRBJ2-3; tentatively, D is TRBD1 (5 bases). Trimming cost V 0 bases and J 2 bases, with 10 bases left between them. The CDR3 totals 15 residues. Germline CDR1 reads SGHTS; CDR2 reads YDEGEE.

V gene TRBV6-5 combines with J gene TRBJ1-3; D unclear. Trimming shortened V by 10 bases and J by 3 bases, and 7 bases separated the two germline ends. Germline V gene sequence: CDR1 MNHEY, CDR2 SVGAGI. This CDR3 has 11 amino acids. The DNA of the CDR3 is TGTGCCACCTCGGTTGGAAACACCATATATTTT. It yields the protein CATSVGNTIYF.

The chain has TRBV6-2 or TRBV6-3 and TRBJ1-1; D call uncertain. This CDR3 is built from 13 residues. The V gene lost 6 bases and the J gene lost 5 bases, with 13 bases spanning the gap. Per germline, CDR1 MNHEY and CDR2 SVGEGT. Here the CDR3 reads CASSSTLGTEAFF. In nucleotides, the CDR3 is TGTGCCAGCAGCTCCACACTCGGGACTGAAGCTTTCTTT.

V usage is TRBV4-3 and J usage is TRBJ2-1; D is unresolved. CDR3 length: 13 amino acids. Germline CDR1 is LGHNA and CDR2 is YSLEER. The germline V and J ends were trimmed by 1 base and 8 bases, with 9 bases remaining between them. CDR3 nucleotide sequence: TGCGCCAGCAGCCAAGCAGGAAGTGATGAGCAGTTCTTC. Its protein product is CASSQAGSDEQFF.

This clone was seen only a few times. The CDR3 DNA reads TGCAGTGCTAGTTTGGGGAGTGACGAAAAACTGTTTTTT. This encodes CSASLGSDEKLFF. The V gene is TRBV20-1, the J gene TRBJ1-4; D uncertain. Trimming cost V 3 bases and J 8 bases, with 13 bases left between them. The CDR3 runs 13 residues. Germline CDR1 DFQATT, CDR2 SNEGSKA (reference sequence).